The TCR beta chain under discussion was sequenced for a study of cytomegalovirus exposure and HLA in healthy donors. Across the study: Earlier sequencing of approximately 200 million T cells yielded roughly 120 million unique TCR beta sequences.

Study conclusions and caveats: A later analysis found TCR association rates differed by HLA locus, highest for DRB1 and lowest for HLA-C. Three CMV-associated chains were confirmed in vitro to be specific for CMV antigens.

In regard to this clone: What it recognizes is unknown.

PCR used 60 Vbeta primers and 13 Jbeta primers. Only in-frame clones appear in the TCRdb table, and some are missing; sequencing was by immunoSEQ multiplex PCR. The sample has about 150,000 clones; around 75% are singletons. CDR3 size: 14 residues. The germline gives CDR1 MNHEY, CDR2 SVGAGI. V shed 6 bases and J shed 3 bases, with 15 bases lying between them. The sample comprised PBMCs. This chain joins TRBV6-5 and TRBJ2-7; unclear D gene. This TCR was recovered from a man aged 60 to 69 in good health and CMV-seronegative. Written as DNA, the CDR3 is TGTGCCAGCAGCCTCGACTTCACGAACTACGAGCAGTACTTC. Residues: CASSLDFTNYEQYF.